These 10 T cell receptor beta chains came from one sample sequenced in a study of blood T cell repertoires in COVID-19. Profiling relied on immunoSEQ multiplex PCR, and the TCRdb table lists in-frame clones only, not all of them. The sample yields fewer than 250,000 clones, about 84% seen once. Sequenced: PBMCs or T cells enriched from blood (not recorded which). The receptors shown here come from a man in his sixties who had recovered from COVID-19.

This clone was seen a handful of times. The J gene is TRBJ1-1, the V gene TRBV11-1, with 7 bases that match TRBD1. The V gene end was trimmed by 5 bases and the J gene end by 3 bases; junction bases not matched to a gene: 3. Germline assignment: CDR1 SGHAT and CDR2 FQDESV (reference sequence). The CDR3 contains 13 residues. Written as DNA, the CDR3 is TGTGCCAGCAGCCTTGACAGGGACACTGAAGCTTTCTTT. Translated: CASSLDRDTEAFF.

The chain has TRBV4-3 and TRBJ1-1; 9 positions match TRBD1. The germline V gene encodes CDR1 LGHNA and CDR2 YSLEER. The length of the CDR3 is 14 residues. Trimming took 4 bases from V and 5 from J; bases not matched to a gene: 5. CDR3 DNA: TGCGCCAGCAGCCTGGGACAGGGCAGGACTGAAGCTTTCTTT. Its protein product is CASSLGQGRTEAFF.

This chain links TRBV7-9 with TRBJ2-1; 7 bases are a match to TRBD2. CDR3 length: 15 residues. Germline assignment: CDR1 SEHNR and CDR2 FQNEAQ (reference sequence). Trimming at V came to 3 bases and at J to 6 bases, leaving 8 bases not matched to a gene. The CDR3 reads CASSFPLADLNEQFF. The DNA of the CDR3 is TGTGCCAGCAGCTTCCCTCTAGCGGACCTCAATGAGCAGTTCTTC.

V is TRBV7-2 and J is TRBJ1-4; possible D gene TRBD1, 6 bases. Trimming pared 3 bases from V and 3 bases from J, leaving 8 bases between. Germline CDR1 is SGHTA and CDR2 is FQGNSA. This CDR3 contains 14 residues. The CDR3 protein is CASSLTGSNEKLFF. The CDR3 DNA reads TGTGCCAGCAGCTTGACAGGTTCTAATGAAAAACTGTTTTTT.

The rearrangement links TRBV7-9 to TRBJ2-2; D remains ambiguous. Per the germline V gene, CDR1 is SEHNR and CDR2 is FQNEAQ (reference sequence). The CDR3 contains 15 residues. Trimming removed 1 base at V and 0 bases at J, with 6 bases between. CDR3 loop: CASSLVHTNTGELFF. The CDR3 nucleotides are TGTGCCAGCAGCTTAGTACATACGAACACCGGGGAGCTGTTTTTT.

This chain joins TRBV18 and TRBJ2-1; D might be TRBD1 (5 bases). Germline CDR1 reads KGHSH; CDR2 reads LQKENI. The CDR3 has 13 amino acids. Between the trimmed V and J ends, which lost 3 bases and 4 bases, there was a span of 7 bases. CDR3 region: CASSPQGYNEQFF. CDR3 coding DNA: TGTGCCAGCTCACCTCAGGGTTACAATGAGCAGTTCTTC.

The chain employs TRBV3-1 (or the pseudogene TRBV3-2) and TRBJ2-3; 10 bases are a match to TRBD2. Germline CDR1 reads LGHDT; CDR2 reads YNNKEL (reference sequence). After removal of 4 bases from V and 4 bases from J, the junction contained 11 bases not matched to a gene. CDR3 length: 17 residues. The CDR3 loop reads CASSRRSGGAVADTQYF. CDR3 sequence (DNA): TGTGCCAGCAGCCGTAGGAGCGGGGGGGCCGTGGCAGATACGCAGTATTTT.

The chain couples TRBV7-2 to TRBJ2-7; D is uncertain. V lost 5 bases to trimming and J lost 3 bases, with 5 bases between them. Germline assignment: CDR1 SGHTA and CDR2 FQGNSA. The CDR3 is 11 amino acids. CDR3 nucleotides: TGTGCCAGCAGCCAATTCTACGAGCAGTACTTC. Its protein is CASSQFYEQYF.

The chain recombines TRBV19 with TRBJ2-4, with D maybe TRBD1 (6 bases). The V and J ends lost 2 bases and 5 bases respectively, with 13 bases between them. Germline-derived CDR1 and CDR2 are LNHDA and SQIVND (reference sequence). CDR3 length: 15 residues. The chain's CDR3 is CASSINRATQNIQYF. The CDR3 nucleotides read TGTGCCAGTAGTATAAACAGGGCGACGCAAAACATTCAGTACTTC.

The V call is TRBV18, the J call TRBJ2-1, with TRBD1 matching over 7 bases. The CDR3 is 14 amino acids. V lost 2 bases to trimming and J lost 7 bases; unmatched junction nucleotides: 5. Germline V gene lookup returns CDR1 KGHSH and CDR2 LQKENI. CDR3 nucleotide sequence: TGTGCCAGCTCACCAGACTGGGGACAGAATGAGCAGTTCTTC. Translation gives CASSPDWGQNEQFF.